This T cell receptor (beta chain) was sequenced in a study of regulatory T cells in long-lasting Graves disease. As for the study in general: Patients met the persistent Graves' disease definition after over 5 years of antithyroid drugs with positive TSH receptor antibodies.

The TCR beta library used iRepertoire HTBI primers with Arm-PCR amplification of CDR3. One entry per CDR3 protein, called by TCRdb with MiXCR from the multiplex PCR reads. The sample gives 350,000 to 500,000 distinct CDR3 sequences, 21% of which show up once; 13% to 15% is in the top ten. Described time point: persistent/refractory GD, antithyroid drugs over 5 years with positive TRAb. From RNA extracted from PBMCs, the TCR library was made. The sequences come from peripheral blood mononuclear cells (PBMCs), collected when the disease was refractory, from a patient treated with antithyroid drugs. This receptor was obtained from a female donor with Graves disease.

CDR3 sequence (DNA): TGCAGTGCTAGAGATGCCCACCTATCAGTTTCCCCCTACGAGCAGTACTTC. It encodes CSARDAHLSVSPYEQYF. The chain links TRBV20-1 to TRBJ2-7; D gene ambiguous. Germline V gene sequence: CDR1 DFQATT, CDR2 SNEGSKA (reference sequence). Trimming removed 0 bases at V and 2 bases at J, with 20 bases between. This CDR3 comprises 17 residues.